This T cell receptor beta chain is drawn from a study of blood T cell repertoires in COVID-19. Sequenced by immunoSEQ multiplex PCR; TCRdb stores in-frame clones only, minus some. The sample shows 140,000 to 150,000 clones, more than 65% of them seen only once. The CDR3 length is 16 residues. V was clipped by 6 bases and J by 2 bases; unmatched bases: 9. Germline V gene data show CDR1 as SGHTA and CDR2 as FQGNSA. Sequenced sample: peripheral blood. The rearrangement joins TRBV7-2 to TRBJ1-5; TRBD1 aligns across 8 bases. The TCR originated in a man between 60 and 70 years old with active or convalescent COVID-19. DNA of the CDR3: TGTGCCAGCAGTATCAGGGGGCGCGCGGGCAATCAGCCCCAGCATTTT. Its protein is CASSIRGRAGNQPQHF.